The 18 T cell receptor beta chains presented below share a single source sample, sequenced in a study of long-term antiretroviral therapy in people with HIV. Samples were assayed with immunoSEQ v3.0 at survey level. Data came from immunoSEQ multiplex PCR; TCRdb stores just in-frame clones and leaves some out. The sample holds 40,000 to 50,000 clones, about 95% seen once. The source was unsorted PBMCs, collected 9.2 years after starting antiretroviral therapy. Source of these receptors: a young man with HIV.

This clone was detected only once. This chain joins TRBV5-1 and TRBJ2-5; 10 bases are a match to TRBD1. Germline loops: CDR1 SGHRS, CDR2 YFSETQ. The CDR3 has 16 amino acids. J gave up 3 bases and V 2 bases, and 7 bases lay outside the gene matches. DNA of the CDR3: TGCGCCAGCAGCTTTGCCGGGACAGGGGCCGAAGAGACCCAGTACTTC. Residues: CASSFAGTGAEETQYF. Supplemented by reference TRBV5-1 and TRBJ2-5, the full variable domain reads KAGVTQTPRYLIKTRGQQVTLSCSPISGHRSVSWYQQTPGQGLQFLFEYFSETQRNKGNFPGRFSGRQFSNSRSEMNVSTLELGDSALYLCASSFAGTGAEETQYFGPGTRLLVL.

The rearrangement uses TRBV19 and TRBJ2-5; unclear D gene. The germline gives CDR1 LNHDA, CDR2 SQIVND (reference sequence). The CDR3 sequence is 13 residues long. V lost 1 base and J lost 2, with 5 bases in between. CDR3 coding DNA: TGTGCCAGTAGTATAGCACAGCAAGAGACCCAGTACTTC. Translation gives CASSIAQQETQYF.

This chain joins TRBV4-1 and TRBJ2-1, with TRBD2 matching over 7 bases. V trimming: 0 bases; J trimming: 7 bases; junction bases outside the gene matches: 12. This CDR3 contains 17 residues. The germline gives CDR1 MGHRA, CDR2 YSYEKL. CDR3 residues: CASSQDGRGTGGNEQFF. CDR3 nucleotides: TGCGCCAGCAGCCAAGATGGGCGGGGGACCGGGGGGAATGAGCAGTTCTTC.

The rearrangement joins TRBV6-6 to TRBJ2-7; maybe TRBD1 (5 bases). Germline-derived CDR1 and CDR2 are MNHNY and SVGAGI (reference sequence). CDR3 length equals 13 residues. The germline V and J ends were trimmed by 0 bases and 5 bases, with 8 bases remaining between them. As DNA, the CDR3 is TGTGCCAGCAGTTACTCGACAGAAAACGAGCAGTACGTC. This translates into CASSYSTENEQYV.

This clone was counted a single time. The chain carries TRBV4-1 and TRBJ1-5; D unresolved. Germline assignment: CDR1 MGHRA and CDR2 YSYEKL. This CDR3 is built from 17 residues. V gave up 4 bases and J gave up 5 bases, with 21 bases separating them. The CDR3 sequence is CASSPSELGGLDQPQHF. CDR3 nucleotides: TGCGCCAGCAGCCCCTCCGAATTAGGCGGTCTAGATCAGCCCCAGCATTTT.

This chain joins TRBV5-4 and TRBJ1-4; D may be TRBD1 (5 bases). This CDR3 spans 12 amino acids. Germline loops: CDR1 SGHNT, CDR2 YYREEE (reference sequence). Trimming left V 3 bases short and J 8 bases short, with 8 bases between. CDR3 DNA: TGTGCCAGCAGCTCGCGGGGGGAAAAACTGTTTTTT. Translating gives CASSSRGEKLFF.

In this sample, this clone turned up once. This chain links TRBV7-9 with TRBJ1-6, with D possibly TRBD1 on 5 matching bases. The CDR3 runs to 18 residues. Germline V lookup: CDR1 SEHNR, CDR2 FQNEAQ (reference sequence). V shed 1 base and J shed 5 bases, with 18 bases lying between them. The CDR3 loop reads CASSLERTGRAHNSPLHF. The CDR3 DNA reads as TGTGCCAGCAGCTTAGAACGTACGGGACGGGCCCATAATTCACCCCTCCACTTT.

V is TRBV14 and J is TRBJ2-7, with no clear D. Germline lookup yields CDR1 SGHDN and CDR2 FVKESK. Trimming shortened V by 5 bases and J by 1 base, and 9 bases separated the two germline ends. CDR3 length: 13 amino acids. CDR3 nucleotides: TGTGCCAGCAGCTTCGTCGGGTCCTACGAGCAGTACGTC. Protein: CASSFVGSYEQYV.

The chain is built from TRBV5-6 and TRBJ1-2, with 11 nucleotides matching TRBD1. The germline V gene has CDR1 SGHDT and CDR2 YYEEEE. This CDR3 has 14 amino acids. Germline trimming cut 2 bases from V and 7 bases from J; bases unmatched to any gene: 4. Here the CDR3 DNA reads TGTGCCAGCAGCTTTGGGACAGGGGGAGCTGGCTACACCTTC. Translation: CASSFGTGGAGYTF.

The V call is TRBV4-1, the J call TRBJ2-3; 9 bases line up with TRBD2. The V gene's germline CDR1 is MGHRA and CDR2 YSYEKL. The CDR3 sequence is 17 residues long. The V and J ends lost 2 bases and 2 bases, in that order; junction bases with no gene match: 8. For the CDR3, the DNA is TGCGCCAGCAGCCAACGACCTGAGCGGGGGGTCACAGATACGCAGTATTTT. Its protein product is CASSQRPERGVTDTQYF.

The J gene is TRBJ1-5, the V gene TRBV6-1, with D hard to call. V gave up 3 bases and J gave up 0 bases, with 9 bases separating them. CDR3 size: 15 residues. Germline assignment: CDR1 MNHNS and CDR2 SASEGT. The CDR3 is CASSENPNSNQPQHF. The CDR3 DNA reads as TGTGCCAGCAGTGAGAACCCAAATAGCAATCAGCCCCAGCATTTT.

The chain combines TRBV30 with TRBJ2-2; 7 positions agree with TRBD1. The junction had 3 bases not matched to a gene; V was cut back by 4 bases and J by 1 base. There are 14 residues in the CDR3. The V gene's germline CDR1 is GTSNPN and CDR2 SVGIG (reference sequence). The CDR3 spells CAWKDRMNTGELFF. In nucleotides, the CDR3 is TGTGCCTGGAAGGACAGGATGAACACCGGGGAGCTGTTTTTT.

The genes are TRBV6-6 and TRBJ1-2; D remains unclear. V was cut by 8 bases and J by 4 bases, with 11 bases left in between. There are 12 residues in the CDR3. Looked up from germline, CDR1 is MNHNY and CDR2 is SVGAGI (reference sequence). This CDR3 is CASHTVAYGYTF. The DNA for the CDR3 is TGTGCCAGCCACACAGTAGCCTATGGCTACACCTTC.

The chain combines TRBV11-2 with TRBJ1-1, with 7 bases lining up with TRBD1. The trim removed 1 base at V and 8 bases at J, leaving 4 bases unmatched. Germline loops: CDR1 SGHAT, CDR2 FQNNGV. The CDR3 is made up of 13 amino acids. The CDR3 protein is CASSLASTGEAFF. The DNA of the CDR3 is TGTGCCAGCAGCTTAGCCTCGACAGGGGAAGCTTTCTTT.

This clone came up once. The chain combines TRBV4-2 with TRBJ2-5; maybe TRBD2 (6 bases). V lost 2 bases and J lost 2, with 18 bases in between. The CDR3 has 17 amino acids. CDR1 and CDR2 (germline): LGHNA, YNFKEQ. CDR3 nucleotides: TGTGCCAGCAGCCAAACTAGTTATTCGGGGGTACAAGAGACCCAGTACTTC. It codes for CASSQTSYSGVQETQYF.

The chain has TRBV6-5 and TRBJ1-1; D is unresolved. Trimming removed 6 bases at V and 2 bases at J, with 13 bases between. The CDR3 consists of 14 residues. The germline gives CDR1 MNHEY, CDR2 SVGAGI. In DNA form, the CDR3 reads TGTGCCAGCAGCCAAAGGAGGGAAAACACTGAAGCTTTCTTT. As protein: CASSQRRENTEAFF.

In this sample, this clone turned up once. The J gene is TRBJ2-7, the V gene TRBV7-2, with D unclear. Trimming left V 0 bases short and J 4 bases short, with 10 bases between. Germline V lookup: CDR1 SGHTA, CDR2 FQGNSA. The CDR3 covers 14 residues. CDR3 amino acids: CASSLAGNEYEQYV. As DNA, the CDR3 is TGTGCCAGCAGCTTAGCTGGGAATGAATACGAGCAGTACGTC.

Details on this clone: One junction end disagrees with the germline gene, perhaps due to a read error. This rearrangement joins TRBV15 to TRBJ1-1; TRBD1 matches 7 bases. Germline CDR1 LNHNV, CDR2 YYDKDF (reference sequence). CDR3 length: 17 residues. The DNA of the CDR3 is TGTGCCACCAGCGGAGAGGGGAACAGGGGATTCGACACTGAAGCTTTCTTT. This gives the protein CATSGEGNRGFDTEAFF. Variable domain in full (rest from reference TRBV15 and TRBJ1-1): DAMVIQNPRYQVTQFGKPVTLSCSQTLNHNVMYWYQQKSSQAPKLLFHYYDKDFNNEADTPDNFQSRRPNTSFCFLDIRSPGLGDTAMYLCATSGEGNRGFDTEAFFGQGTRLTVV.